Each of the 3 T cell receptor beta chains below was sequenced from the same sample in a study of TIL therapy for anti-PD-1-resistant metastatic lung cancer. The time point was: pre-treatment sample, taken before nivolumab and TIL therapy. The libraries were made with immunoSEQ v3. Sequencing was performed with immunoSEQ multiplex PCR; in TCRdb, only in-frame clones are kept and a portion is missing. The table includes tens of thousands of clones, just under 75% detected once. Sequencing used blood, obtained at baseline. Source of these receptors: a woman aged 30-79 years with non-small cell lung cancer.

V and J are TRBV28 and TRBJ1-5, with 7 bases that match TRBD1. Trimming removed 8 bases from V and 0 bases from J; junction bases left unmatched: 13. The germline V gene encodes CDR1 MDHEN and CDR2 SYDVKM. The CDR3 spans 17 residues. The CDR3 loop is CASRRDSIKNSNQPQHF. CDR3 nucleotides: TGTGCCAGCCGGAGGGACAGCATTAAGAATAGCAATCAGCCCCAGCATTTT. The full variable domain, with the rest looked up from reference TRBV28 and TRBJ1-5, is DVKVTQSSRYLVKRTGEKVFLECVQDMDHENMFWYRQDPGLGLRLIYFSYDVKMKEKGDIPEGYSVSREKKERFSLILESASTNQTSMYLCASRRDSIKNSNQPQHFGDGTRLSIL.

The rearrangement joins TRBV18 to TRBJ2-7, with D hard to call. Per the germline V gene, CDR1 is KGHSH and CDR2 is LQKENI. Trimming removed 3 bases at V and 2 bases at J, with 8 bases between. The CDR3 is 13 amino acids. Written as DNA, the CDR3 is TGTGCCAGCTCACCCGTCTTAACCTACGAGCAGTACTTC. Translation gives CASSPVLTYEQYF.

Here the CDR3 reads CASSPLGGSGSPLHF. DNA for the CDR3: TGTGCCAGCAGCCCTTTAGGGGGCAGTGGTTCACCCCTCCACTTT. V and J are TRBV28 and TRBJ1-6, with 7 bases identical to TRBD1. This CDR3 has 15 residues. In germline, CDR1 is MDHEN, CDR2 SYDVKM. V shed 6 bases, J shed 9 bases, and the junction held 11 bases outside the gene matches.